One sample yielded the 5 T cell receptor beta chains listed below, sequenced in a study of T cell responses to AZD1222 COVID-19 vaccine (dated by TCRdb to the early 2020s). In the paper's terms, the time point label means: about 28 days (+/-7) after the second vaccine dose. Libraries were built with the immunoSEQ multiplex PCR assay. TCRdb took over this immuneACCESS table, retaining in-frame rearrangements with V and J assigned. Such tables are incomplete; in checked studies, under half of the missing clones stem from an unresolved V gene, and the remainder is unexplained. The sample data list about 85,000 clones, and less than 85% of these were observed just once. The top ten clonotypes cover about 4.5% of the sample. Sequencing was performed on peripheral blood, taken 28 days after the second AZD1222 dose. All receptors come from an adult who received the AZD1222 COVID-19 vaccine.

This clone came up a few times. The V call is TRBV12-2, the J call TRBJ2-7; TRBD2, the table's D call, was not compared with the DNA. TRBV12-2 is annotated as a pseudogene. The length of the CDR3 is 16 residues. DNA of the CDR3: TGTGCAAGTCGCTTAGGGTACCGGGAGCGGGGCTACGAGCAGTACTTC. Its translation: CASRLGYRERGYEQYF.

This chain connects TRBV7-2 to TRBJ1-2, with D unclear. The CDR3 spans 14 residues. Germline values: CDR1 SGHTA, CDR2 FQGNSA. V gave up 5 bases and J gave up 4 bases, with 14 bases separating them. The CDR3 spells CASSPTRASYGYTF. CDR3 coding DNA: TGTGCCAGCAGCCCAACGCGGGCCTCCTATGGCTACACCTTC.

The gene calls are TRBV7-9 and TRBJ2-1; D is ambiguous. The CDR3 runs to 12 residues. The germline gives CDR1 SEHNR, CDR2 FQNEAQ (reference sequence). Trimming cost V 5 bases and J 7 bases, with 9 bases left between them. The CDR3 loop reads CASSVRINEQFF. CDR3 nucleotide sequence: TGTGCCAGCAGCGTTCGAATTAATGAGCAGTTCTTC.

Only one count was recorded for this clone. This CDR3 is CASSLEGGGDEKLFF. The CDR3 region has the DNA TGCGCCAGCAGCTTGGAGGGTGGGGGGGATGAAAAACTGTTTTTT. J is TRBJ1-4 and V is TRBV5-1; a weak D match, TRBD1 (5 bases). Germline lookup yields CDR1 SGHRS and CDR2 YFSETQ. The V and J ends lost 0 bases and 6 bases respectively, with 12 bases between them. This CDR3 comprises 15 residues.

The V and J genes are TRBV27 and TRBJ2-1; D not resolved. Trimming left V 7 bases short and J 7 bases short, with 14 bases between. The CDR3 has 13 residues. From germline, CDR1 is MNHEY and CDR2 SMNVEV (reference sequence). The CDR3 bases are TGTGCCAGCACCCTAACATTGGGAAATGAGCAGTTCTTC. It translates to CASTLTLGNEQFF.